Each of the 13 T cell receptor beta chains below was sequenced from the same sample in a study of technical replicates of blood from several donors. Sequenced by immunoSEQ multiplex PCR; TCRdb stores in-frame clones only, minus some. The sample records about 75,000 clones, around 97% being singletons. The sample taken for sequencing was T cells isolated from PBMCs. Receptors originate from a human donor in good health.

The CDR3 spells CASLLVSTGTNYGYTF. Written as DNA, the CDR3 is TGTGCCAGCTTACTAGTCTCGACAGGGACTAACTATGGCTACACCTTC. The V call is TRBV5-6, the J call TRBJ1-2; 7 bases line up with TRBD1. This CDR3 is 16 amino acids long. V dropped 7 bases and J dropped 0; count of bases not matched to a gene: 12. CDR1 and CDR2 from the germline V gene are SGHDT and YYEEEE.

This sequence joins TRBV27 and TRBJ2-2; D perhaps matches TRBD1 (6 bases). Germline V gene data show CDR1 as MNHEY and CDR2 as SMNVEV (reference sequence). V gave up 6 bases and J gave up 0 bases, with 14 bases separating them. There are 16 residues in the CDR3. CDR3 sequence (DNA): TGTGCCAGCAGACAAGACGACAGGCCGAACACCGGGGAGCTGTTTTTT. The encoded protein is CASRQDDRPNTGELFF.

This chain uses TRBV7-9 with TRBJ2-5; 7 bases line up with TRBD1. CDR1 is SEHNR and CDR2 is FQNEAQ in the germline V gene (reference sequence). There are 14 residues in the CDR3. Trimming removed 5 bases from V and 3 bases from J; junction bases left unmatched: 6. CDR3 protein: CASSAWDSKETQYF. The DNA for the CDR3 is TGTGCCAGCAGCGCCTGGGACAGCAAAGAGACCCAGTACTTC.

The V gene is TRBV25-1, the J gene TRBJ1-4, with 7 bases identical to TRBD1. With V trimmed by 4 bases and J by 6 bases, 8 bases remained unmatched. Germline CDR1 reads MGHDK; CDR2 reads SYGVNS. The CDR3 contains 15 residues. Here the CDR3 DNA reads TGTGCCAGCAGTGGGGGACAGTTAGCGTATGAAAAACTGTTTTTT. Translated, it gives CASSGGQLAYEKLFF.

The V call is TRBV6-1, the J call TRBJ1-1; TRBD1 aligns across 9 bases. Germline V gene lookup returns CDR1 MNHNS and CDR2 SASEGT. The CDR3 spans 14 residues. V gave up 4 bases and J gave up 11 bases; unmatched junction bases: 11. CDR3 amino acids: CASSVAGTGNRAFF. CDR3 DNA sequence: TGTGCCAGCAGTGTAGCCGGGACAGGGAATAGGGCTTTCTTT.

This chain links TRBV6-5 with TRBJ2-1; the D gene is possibly TRBD1 (6 bases). The germline V gene encodes CDR1 MNHEY and CDR2 SVGAGI. This CDR3 has 13 residues. V lost 4 bases, J lost 12 bases, and 16 bases lay in between. CDR3 DNA: TGTGCCAGCAGTTTGTCGTACAGGGTTATGCAGTTCTTC. This encodes CASSLSYRVMQFF.

This chain links TRBV9 with TRBJ2-3; TRBD2 is a possible D gene (5 bases). CDR1 SGDLS and CDR2 YYNGEE come from the germline V gene. Trimming removed 1 base at V and 3 bases at J, with 12 bases between. The CDR3 extends over 15 amino acids. In nucleotides, the CDR3 is TGTGCCAGCAGCGTATGGTTCGGGGAAACAGATACGCAGTATTTT. Protein sequence: CASSVWFGETDTQYF. The full variable domain, in which reference TRBV9 and TRBJ2-3 provide the parts outside the CDR3, is DSGVTQTPKHLITATGQRVTLRCSPRSGDLSVYWYQQSLDQGLQFLIQYYNGEERAKGNILERFSAQQFPDLHSELNLSSLELGDSALYFCASSVWFGETDTQYFGPGTRLTVL.

This chain uses TRBV19 with TRBJ1-1; perhaps TRBD1 as D (6 bases). The V end lost 5 bases, the J end lost 5 bases, and 12 bases lay between the germline ends. This CDR3 has 13 residues. Germline-derived CDR1 and CDR2 are LNHDA and SQIVND (reference sequence). For the CDR3, the DNA is TGTGCCAGTAGTTGGGGGCAGGAGACTGAAGCTTTCTTT. It is translated as CASSWGQETEAFF.

This clone was picked up a small number of times. CDR3 sequence (DNA): TGTGCCAGCAGCAGAGGCGTGGCTGGGGCCAACGTCCTGACTTTC. Encoded protein: CASSRGVAGANVLTF. The chain joins TRBV11-3 to TRBJ2-6; no clear D gene. Germline lookup yields CDR1 SGHNT and CDR2 YENEEA. CDR3 length: 15 residues. V gave up 5 bases and J gave up 2 bases, with 10 bases separating them. The complete variable domain, with remaining parts taken from reference TRBV11-3 and TRBJ2-6, reads EAGVVQSPRYKIIEKKQPVAFWCNPISGHNTLYWYLQNLGQGPELLIRYENEEAVDDSQLPKDRFSAERLKGVDSTLKIQPAELGDSAVYLCASSRGVAGANVLTFGAGSRLTVL.

CDR3 loop: CASSLELLSTGTGMYNEQFF. Written as DNA, the CDR3 is TGCGCCAGCAGCTTGGAACTTCTGAGTACCGGGACAGGGATGTACAATGAGCAGTTCTTC. This rearrangement joins TRBV5-1 to TRBJ2-1; the match to TRBD1 covers 9 bases. Losses at the gene ends were 0 bases for V and 4 bases for J; bases not matched to a gene: 17. This CDR3 comprises 20 residues. The germline CDR1 and CDR2 sequences are SGHRS and YFSETQ. The whole variable domain, filled in from reference TRBV5-1 and TRBJ2-1, reads KAGVTQTPRYLIKTRGQQVTLSCSPISGHRSVSWYQQTPGQGLQFLFEYFSETQRNKGNFPGRFSGRQFSNSRSEMNVSTLELGDSALYLCASSLELLSTGTGMYNEQFFGPGTRLTVL.

CDR3 region: CASSLGRERGYEQFF. CDR3 in DNA: TGTGCCAGCAGCTTAGGGCGGGAGAGGGGTTATGAGCAGTTCTTC. V and J are TRBV7-8 and TRBJ2-1, with 7 bases fitting TRBD2. Germline V gene data show CDR1 as SGHVS and CDR2 as FQNEAQ. The CDR3 is 15 residues long. V shed 1 base and J 8 bases; nucleotides not matched to a gene: 8.

CDR3 bases: TGTGCCTGGAGGGGAGCTAGTCGCATAGATACGCAGTATTTT. Translation: CAWRGASRIDTQYF. This chain links TRBV30 with TRBJ2-3; tentative D call: TRBD2 (5 bases). V shed 3 bases and J shed 5 bases, with 15 bases lying between them. The CDR3 totals 14 residues. CDR1 and CDR2 (germline): GTSNPN, SVGIG (reference sequence). Based on the CDR3 plus reference TRBV30 and TRBJ2-3, the full variable domain is SQTIHQWPATLVQPVGSPLSLECTVEGTSNPNLYWYRQAAGRGLQLLFYSVGIGQISSEVPQNLSASRPQDRQFILSSKKLLLSDSGFYLCAWRGASRIDTQYFGPGTRLTVL.

J is TRBJ1-5 and V is TRBV29-1, with 7 bases lining up with TRBD1. Trimming removed 5 bases from V and 0 bases from J; junction bases left unmatched: 4. Germline V gene sequence: CDR1 SQVTM, CDR2 ANQGSEA. This CDR3 has 14 residues. The DNA of the CDR3 is TGCAGCGTTTCCGGGACAGCTAGCAATCAGCCCCAGCATTTT. It encodes CSVSGTASNQPQHF. Full variable domain (missing parts from reference TRBV29-1 and TRBJ1-5): SAVISQKPSRDICQRGTSLTIQCQVDSQVTMMFWYRQQPGQSLTLIATANQGSEATYESGFVIDKFPISRPNLTFSTLTVSNMSPEDSSIYLCSVSGTASNQPQHFGDGTRLSIL.